The source of this T cell receptor beta chain is a study of blood T cells in healthy people across ages. Study observations and caveats: A strong correlation was seen between TCR beta diversity and naive T cell percentage.

The CDR3 is made up of 15 amino acids. J was trimmed by 4 bases and V by 6 bases; bases with no gene match: 9. Using a J-beta primer mix together with a sample-barcoded 5' primer, a second PCR was run for roughly 6 to 12 cycles. Each of the cDNA molecules was tagged by a template-switch adaptor with 12 random nucleotides. One entry per CDR3 protein results from TCRdb running MiXCR on the 5' RACE reads. The table has about 720,000 distinct CDR3 sequences, over 20% seen once. Points on this clonotype: Antigen: not known.

Donor samples were obtained from healthy Caucasian individuals from Russia, aged about 6 to 95. Every sample yielded at least 6.5 million isolated PBMCs. The TCR comes from a man aged 65 to 79 in good health. The chain employs TRBV12-3 or TRBV12-4 and TRBJ1-5, with TRBD1 matching 7 bases. Input material: blood. CDR3 amino acids: CASSPGTVHNQPQHF. In DNA, the CDR3 is TGTGCCAGCAGCCCCGGGACAGTTCATAATCAGCCCCAGCATTTT.